The T cell receptor (beta chain) described here comes from a study of blood T cell repertoires in COVID-19 (dated by TCRdb to 2018 to 2021). Broadly, across the study: Collaborator samples came from the United States, Italy and Spain and covered acute and convalescent phases of COVID-19. Where available, HLA class I and class II types were obtained from metadata supplied by the sample provider rather than from assay-based typing. The material from the prospective study consisted of cDNA or gDNA derived from T cells, B-cell-depleted T cells, or PBMCs. The samples were drawn from the first 160 participants of the ongoing ImmuneRACE study and from roughly 1,300 subjects provided by 6 global collaborators. The dataset comprised deeply sampled blood TCRbeta repertoires from subjects exposed to, actively infected with, or recovered from COVID-19. Sample metadata almost always included a de-identified subject ID, COVID-19 status, age in years and sex. The repertoires were released in a freely available public database meant as a resource for research on the immune response to SARS-CoV-2.

Study-wide findings and limitations: Clinical and demographic metadata were provided uncurated, with the amount varying by source and participant.

A remark on this clone: Its binding antigen is unknown. Base quality data are lacking; no much larger clone is found one base away.

TCRbeta CDR3 regions were amplified from genomic DNA using the immunoSEQ Assay, a bias-controlled multiplex PCR. On the study's bioinformatics: The number of nucleated cells in each sample was estimated by amplification of reference gene primers within the assay. To quantify the absolute abundance of each unique TCRbeta CDR3 rearrangement, sequence reads were collapsed and filtered. For each sample, productive Simpson clonality was calculated as the square root of Simpson's diversity index over productive rearrangements. The table was pulled from immuneACCESS by TCRdb, which kept in-frame rearrangements only. Such tables lose some clones; where checked, under half of the loss comes from unresolved V genes, and the rest has no known cause. V and J calls and clone size come straight from that table; D and trimming were deduced from the DNA. The sample profile shows 250,000 or so clones; approximately 91% of them were found once. Clones ranked in the top ten supply about 0.79% of the sample.

One collaborating source in Seattle enrolled patients during active infection and followed them longitudinally through the course of disease. Whole blood was collected in K2EDTA tubes by collaborating institutions according to the institutions' own protocols. For TCRbeta analysis, collaborators shipped samples as frozen whole blood, isolated PBMCs, or DNA extracted from either of those sample types. The sample comprised peripheral blood. The clonotype comes from a man between 25 and 39 years old with COVID-19, enrolled during active disease.

The CDR3 in this case is CASSLRLGSTDTQYF. The DNA is as follows: TGTGCCAGCAGCTTAAGACTGGGTAGCACAGATACGCAGTATTTT. The chain is encoded by TRBV11-2 joined to TRBJ2-3; no D gene call is confident. The germline V gene encodes CDR1 SGHAT and CDR2 FQNNGV. Relative to germline, V is 2 bases shorter and J is 0 bases shorter, with 9 bases between their ends. From the cysteine up to the phenylalanine, the CDR3 has a length of 15 residues. The read is trimmed to its CDR3 DNA, 45 bases read in frame from base 1.